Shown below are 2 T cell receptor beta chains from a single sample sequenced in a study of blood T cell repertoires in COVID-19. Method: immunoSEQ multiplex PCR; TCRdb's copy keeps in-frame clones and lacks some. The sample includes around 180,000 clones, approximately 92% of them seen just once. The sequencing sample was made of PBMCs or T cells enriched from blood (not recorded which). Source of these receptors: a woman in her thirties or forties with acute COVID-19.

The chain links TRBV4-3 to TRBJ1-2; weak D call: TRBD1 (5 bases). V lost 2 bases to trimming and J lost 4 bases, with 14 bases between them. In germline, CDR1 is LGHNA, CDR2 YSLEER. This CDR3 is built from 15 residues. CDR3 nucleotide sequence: TGCGCCAGCAGCCAACAGGGTGAGCACGGCTATGGCTACACCTTC. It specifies CASSQQGEHGYGYTF.

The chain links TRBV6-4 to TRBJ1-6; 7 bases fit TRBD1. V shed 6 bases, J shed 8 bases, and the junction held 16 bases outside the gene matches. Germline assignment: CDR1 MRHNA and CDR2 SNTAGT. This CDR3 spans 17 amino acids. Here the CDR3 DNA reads TGTGCCAGCAGGAAGAGTGACAGGGCAGCAATTGATTCACCCCTCCACTTT. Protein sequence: CASRKSDRAAIDSPLHF.